This is a list of T cell receptor beta chains from one sample in a study of blood T cell repertoires in COVID-19. This table comes from immunoSEQ multiplex PCR, and its TCRdb copy is limited to in-frame clones, with some not included. The data show 45,000 to 60,000 clones, with around 84% seen just once and 7.4% held by the top ten. Sequencing was carried out using peripheral blood. These receptors all stem from a human donor with active COVID-19. The donor label of this sample is uncertain. Each CDR3 is given with its conserved first and last residue. Size tells how often a clone was seen (once, few, many) or the class of an expanded clone, and some rows leave it out.

j_call: TRBJ2-5
clone_size: NA
v_call: TRBV5-6
cdr3_aa: CASSLRLAGGETQYF

j_call: TRBJ1-6
clone_size: NA
v_call: TRBV13
cdr3_aa: CASSLMLQTYNSPLHF

j_call: TRBJ1-4
clone_size: NA
v_call: TRBV5-1
cdr3_aa: CASSRRRDRGLGAEKLFF

j_call: TRBJ2-7
clone_size: NA
v_call: TRBV6-5
cdr3_aa: CASRGGFSYEQYF

j_call: TRBJ2-2
clone_size: NA
v_call: TRBV4-3
cdr3_aa: CASSQTSVTGELFF

j_call: TRBJ1-3
clone_size: once
v_call: TRBV10-1
cdr3_aa: CASSDHTNLSGNTIYF

j_call: TRBJ2-3
clone_size: NA
v_call: TRBV7-3
cdr3_aa: CASSLREGDTQYF

j_call: TRBJ2-1
clone_size: NA
v_call: TRBV18
cdr3_aa: CASSPPFAGLSEQFF

j_call: TRBJ1-1
clone_size: NA
v_call: TRBV2
cdr3_aa: CASSAQGGRTEAFF

j_call: TRBJ2-2
clone_size: NA
v_call: TRBV7-9
cdr3_aa: CASSLWTGGGAGELFF

j_call: TRBJ1-2
clone_size: NA
v_call: TRBV19
cdr3_aa: CASSIDYSISRDRFFGYTF

j_call: TRBJ2-2
clone_size: NA
v_call: TRBV2
cdr3_aa: CASSPLGQNTGELFF

j_call: TRBJ1-1
clone_size: NA
v_call: TRBV27
cdr3_aa: CASSLQGRGYTEAFF

j_call: TRBJ1-4
clone_size: NA
v_call: TRBV5-1
cdr3_aa: CASSPGTPTNEKLFF

j_call: TRBJ1-3
clone_size: NA
v_call: TRBV25-1
cdr3_aa: CASRDSLSGNTIYF

j_call: TRBJ1-2
clone_size: NA
v_call: TRBV5-6
cdr3_aa: CASSPGTGGYYGYTF

j_call: TRBJ1-2
clone_size: NA
v_call: TRBV3-1/TRBV3-2
cdr3_aa: CASSLTPFAGIYGYTF

j_call: TRBJ1-5
clone_size: NA
v_call: TRBV28
cdr3_aa: CASSRQGEYQPQHF

j_call: TRBJ1-4
clone_size: NA
v_call: TRBV4-3
cdr3_aa: CASSQTRWYNEKLFF

j_call: TRBJ2-3
clone_size: NA
v_call: TRBV20-1
cdr3_aa: CSASGILITDTQYF

j_call: TRBJ1-3
clone_size: once
v_call: TRBV5-8
cdr3_aa: CASSSGQNSGNTIYF

j_call: TRBJ2-6
clone_size: NA
v_call: TRBV5-4
cdr3_aa: CASSFGLAGANVLTF

j_call: TRBJ2-7
clone_size: few
v_call: TRBV10-3
cdr3_aa: CAISKHTGTSDSYEQYF

j_call: TRBJ2-6
clone_size: NA
v_call: TRBV6-5
cdr3_aa: CASSYFRGTGANVLTF

j_call: TRBJ1-6
clone_size: NA
v_call: TRBV5-4
cdr3_aa: CASSLKGFGSPLHF

j_call: TRBJ1-1
clone_size: once
v_call: TRBV18
cdr3_aa: CASSPEVMNTEAFF

j_call: TRBJ1-2
clone_size: few
v_call: TRBV19
cdr3_aa: CASSFPTGGYGYTF

j_call: TRBJ1-5
clone_size: NA
v_call: TRBV7-2
cdr3_aa: CASSPRQGRRQPQHF

j_call: TRBJ1-2
clone_size: few
v_call: TRBV5-1
cdr3_aa: CASSLDAGSYTF

j_call: TRBJ1-2
clone_size: NA
v_call: TRBV28
cdr3_aa: CASSPLEKINYGYTF

j_call: TRBJ1-3
clone_size: NA
v_call: TRBV19
cdr3_aa: CASSISAGNTIYF

j_call: TRBJ1-2
clone_size: NA
v_call: TRBV5-4
cdr3_aa: CASSLGEGGYGYTF

j_call: TRBJ1-1
clone_size: NA
v_call: TRBV29-1
cdr3_aa: CSAGDTEAFF

j_call: TRBJ2-1
clone_size: NA
v_call: TRBV29-1
cdr3_aa: CSVEASGTFYSYNEQFF

j_call: TRBJ2-5
clone_size: NA
v_call: TRBV5-4
cdr3_aa: CASSPFIQQETQYF

j_call: TRBJ1-6
clone_size: NA
v_call: TRBV5-1
cdr3_aa: CASSPGGGLRTAYNSPLHF

j_call: TRBJ1-2
clone_size: once
v_call: TRBV10-3
cdr3_aa: CAISEAPDYGYTF

j_call: TRBJ2-1
clone_size: once
v_call: TRBV5-1
cdr3_aa: CASSSYGTSGGIWGEQFF

j_call: TRBJ2-7
clone_size: NA
v_call: TRBV29-1
cdr3_aa: CSVVGSGGEQYF

j_call: TRBJ1-2
clone_size: NA
v_call: TRBV30
cdr3_aa: CAGGRGGANYGYTF

j_call: TRBJ2-7
clone_size: many
v_call: TRBV24-1
cdr3_aa: CATSDGTGGIHEQYF

j_call: TRBJ2-3
clone_size: NA
v_call: TRBV29-1
cdr3_aa: CSAGQITDTQYF

j_call: TRBJ2-4
clone_size: NA
v_call: TRBV2
cdr3_aa: CASSDPTRNIQYF

j_call: TRBJ1-2
clone_size: NA
v_call: TRBV6-5
cdr3_aa: CASHGTPYGYTF

j_call: TRBJ1-1
clone_size: NA
v_call: TRBV19
cdr3_aa: CASSISGTVNTEAFF

j_call: TRBJ2-5
clone_size: few
v_call: TRBV7-9
cdr3_aa: CASSPKRRLQETQYF

j_call: TRBJ2-5
clone_size: NA
v_call: TRBV19
cdr3_aa: CASSRGSTQETQYF

j_call: TRBJ1-2
clone_size: NA
v_call: TRBV28
cdr3_aa: CASSLGGNRAGGYTF

j_call: TRBJ2-7
clone_size: NA
v_call: TRBV5-1
cdr3_aa: CASSRGRDYEQYF

j_call: TRBJ2-5
clone_size: NA
v_call: TRBV7-6
cdr3_aa: CASSLEGVLHGPQYF

j_call: TRBJ2-3
clone_size: once
v_call: TRBV3-1/TRBV3-2
cdr3_aa: CASSQDPADTQYF

j_call: TRBJ2-1
clone_size: NA
v_call: TRBV5-1
cdr3_aa: CASSLTGLAGEQFF

j_call: TRBJ2-1
clone_size: NA
v_call: TRBV3-1/TRBV3-2
cdr3_aa: CASSQERTSGNNEQFF

j_call: TRBJ1-4
clone_size: NA
v_call: TRBV5-3
cdr3_aa: CARSPSGQQNEKLFF